The clone carrying this T cell receptor beta chain came up many times. Trimming shortened V by 0 bases and J by 0 bases, and 10 bases separated the two germline ends. Germline V CDR1 and CDR2: LNHNV, YYDKDF (reference sequence). This CDR3 is built from 16 residues. This sample is part of a study of identical twins. Template switching, a step in the protocol, added a universal primer site, and cDNA carried unique molecular identifiers. TCRdb reanalysed the 5' RACE reads using MiXCR and keeps one entry per CDR3 protein. The sample holds some 660,000 distinct CDR3 sequences, 8.6% seen once. These data were likewise used in another study, on yellow fever vaccine responses in identical twins.

The source is a woman aged 18-29 years in good health. This chain links TRBV15 with TRBJ2-3, with D tentatively TRBD2 (5 bases). Material for sequencing was PBMCs. For the CDR3, the DNA is TGTGCCACCAGCAGAGAAGGACGGGGAAGCACAGATACGCAGTATTTT. This sequence encodes CATSREGRGSTDTQYF.